Described below is a single T cell receptor (beta chain) sequence and its context. This record comes from a study of blood T cell repertoires in COVID-19. The CDR3 extends over 15 amino acids. Germline assignment: CDR1 SGHNT and CDR2 YENEEA. V trimming: 6 bases; J trimming: 2 bases; junction bases outside the gene matches: 3. Source study methods: Reference gene primer amplification yielded estimated nucleated cell counts. Libraries were prepared by immunoSEQ multiplex PCR; TCRdb keeps only in-frame clonotypes and omits some of them. From that table come the V and J calls and clone size; the DNA was used to work out D and trimming. The sample has approximately 140,000 clones; approximately 86% are singletons.

The specimen sequenced was peripheral blood. This chain uses TRBV11-3 with TRBJ2-3; 12 bases fit TRBD1. The clonotype was recovered from a woman aged 55 to 70 with active or convalescent COVID-19. The CDR3 region is CASSTGQGATDTQYF. The CDR3 coding sequence is TGTGCCAGCAGTACGGGACAGGGGGCCACAGATACGCAGTATTTT.